This passage covers 26 T cell receptor beta chains from one sample sequenced in a study of blood T cell repertoires in COVID-19. This table comes from immunoSEQ multiplex PCR, and its TCRdb copy is limited to in-frame clones, with some not included. The table includes approximately 400,000 clones, about 90% detected once. The specimen was peripheral blood. Receptors originate from a man aged 35-49 years with acute or convalescent COVID-19.

This rearrangement joins TRBV19 to TRBJ2-1; 10 bases are shared with TRBD1. Germline CDR1 LNHDA, CDR2 SQIVND (reference sequence). The junction had 20 bases not matched to a gene; V was cut back by 8 bases and J by 4 bases. CDR3 size: 19 residues. The CDR3 spells CASSFLDRGQRAVYNEQFF. CDR3 nucleotide sequence: TGTGCCAGTTCTTTCTTAGACAGGGGGCAGCGGGCCGTGTACAATGAGCAGTTCTTC.

The V gene is TRBV29-1, the J gene TRBJ2-1; D unclear. This CDR3 is built from 10 residues. Germline V gives CDR1 SQVTM, CDR2 ANQGSEA. The ends were cut back, 4 bases at V and 8 bases at J, with 6 bases in the middle. Here the CDR3 DNA reads TGCAGCGTTGGCGGAGATGAGCAGTTCTTC. Amino acids: CSVGGDEQFF.

The chain is built from TRBV19 and TRBJ1-1; the match to TRBD1 covers 7 bases. Germline assignment: CDR1 LNHDA and CDR2 SQIVND (reference sequence). The CDR3 loop spans 18 amino acids. V was pared by 3 bases and J by 1 base, with 14 bases of the junction left unmatched. The CDR3 sequence: CASSIRGIQGRGNTEAFF. In nucleotides, the CDR3 is TGTGCCAGTAGTATTCGGGGAATACAGGGGAGAGGGAACACTGAAGCTTTCTTT.

The V call is TRBV3-1 (or the pseudogene TRBV3-2), the J call TRBJ2-7; TRBD1 agrees at 9 bases. The trim removed 1 base at V and 4 bases at J, leaving 8 bases unmatched. The CDR3 sequence is 16 residues long. Germline V CDR1 and CDR2: LGHDT, YNNKEL (reference sequence). CDR3 in amino acids: CASSQVRTGVGYEQYF. The CDR3 DNA reads as TGTGCCAGCAGCCAAGTTCGGACAGGGGTCGGGTACGAGCAGTACTTC.

The rearrangement uses TRBV11-3 and TRBJ2-1; a weak D match, TRBD2 (5 bases). The V end lost 1 base, the J end lost 12 bases, and 13 bases lay between the germline ends. The CDR3 contains 13 residues. Germline loops: CDR1 SGHNT, CDR2 YENEEA. The CDR3 DNA follows: TGTGCCAGCAGCTTAGGCCACGGGGTCGGGCAGTTCTTC. Amino acid sequence: CASSLGHGVGQFF.

The chain combines TRBV27 with TRBJ2-7; TRBD1 matches 7 bases. The V and J ends lost 3 bases and 3 bases, in that order; junction bases with no gene match: 5. Per the germline V gene, CDR1 is MNHEY and CDR2 is SMNVEV (reference sequence). CDR3 length: 14 amino acids. As DNA, the CDR3 is TGTGCCAGCAGTTTGACAGGGTTCTACTACGAGCAGTACTTC. Protein product: CASSLTGFYYEQYF.

The chain recombines TRBV7-2 with TRBJ1-4; 10 bases align to TRBD1. Germline loops: CDR1 SGHTA, CDR2 FQGNSA. There are 17 residues in the CDR3. Germline trimming cut 0 bases from V and 5 bases from J; bases unmatched to any gene: 6. CDR3 residues: CASSLARGQGVNEKLFF. DNA for the CDR3: TGTGCCAGCAGCTTAGCCCGTGGACAGGGGGTGAATGAAAAACTGTTTTTT.

V and J are TRBV20-1 and TRBJ2-2; tentatively, D is TRBD1 (5 bases). CDR1 and CDR2 from the germline V gene are DFQATT and SNEGSKA (reference sequence). The CDR3 length is 11 residues. V was clipped by 6 bases and J by 5 bases, with 7 bases between them. CDR3: CSAKGTGELFF. CDR3 in DNA: TGCAGTGCCAAGGGGACCGGGGAGCTGTTTTTT.

J is TRBJ1-5 and V is TRBV4-1; 7 bases align to TRBD1. V shed 6 bases and J 5 bases; nucleotides not matched to a gene: 4. The CDR3 is 13 amino acids. Germline CDR1 reads MGHRA; CDR2 reads YSYEKL. The CDR3 sequence is CASSPDRDQPQHF. CDR3 nucleotides: TGCGCCAGCAGTCCCGACAGGGATCAGCCCCAGCATTTT.

This chain links TRBV18 with TRBJ2-5; D is possibly TRBD1 (7 bases). The germline CDR1 and CDR2 sequences are KGHSH and LQKENI. This CDR3 is built from 15 residues. Trimming removed 0 bases at V and 7 bases at J, with 15 bases between. The CDR3 loop is CASSPPARGDGTQYF. The DNA of the CDR3 is TGTGCCAGCTCACCACCGGCCAGGGGGGATGGGACCCAGTACTTC.

This chain links TRBV6-5 with TRBJ2-5; TRBD1 matches 9 bases. The CDR3 extends over 14 amino acids. V dropped 8 bases and J dropped 4; count of bases not matched to a gene: 8. The germline V gene has CDR1 MNHEY and CDR2 SVGAGI. Here the CDR3 DNA reads TGTGCCAGCTCGGGACAGGGTGGGCGAGAGACCCAGTACTTC. It yields the protein CASSGQGGRETQYF.

The chain is built from TRBV28 and TRBJ1-2; tentative D call: TRBD1 (6 bases). V was clipped by 6 bases and J by 4 bases, with 12 bases between them. The CDR3 runs 13 residues. Looked up from germline, CDR1 is MDHEN and CDR2 is SYDVKM. The CDR3 nucleotides read TGTGCCAGCAGGACCCAAGGGGGCTATGGCTACACCTTC. This sequence encodes CASRTQGGYGYTF.

The gene calls are TRBV6-5 and TRBJ2-1; D gene unclear. Germline CDR1 reads MNHEY; CDR2 reads SVGAGI. Trimming shortened V by 6 bases and J by 4 bases, and 7 bases separated the two germline ends. The CDR3 is 12 amino acids. The CDR3 is CASRPGYNEQFF. In DNA form, the CDR3 reads TGTGCCAGCAGACCAGGTTACAATGAGCAGTTCTTC.

This clone was picked up one time. The J gene is TRBJ1-2, the V gene TRBV20-1; 7 positions agree with TRBD1. Germline loops: CDR1 DFQATT, CDR2 SNEGSKA (reference sequence). J was trimmed by 10 bases and V by 2 bases; bases with no gene match: 4. The CDR3 loop spans 11 amino acids. CDR3 sequence: CSARHDRAYTF. The CDR3 DNA reads TGCAGTGCTAGACATGACAGGGCCTACACCTTC.

A few counts support this clone. The gene calls are TRBV11-2 and TRBJ1-5, with D possibly TRBD1 on 6 matching bases. The V and J ends lost 8 bases and 3 bases respectively, with 26 bases between them. This CDR3 is 18 amino acids long. Germline lookup yields CDR1 SGHAT and CDR2 FQNNGV. The CDR3 DNA sequence: TGTGCCAGCTTCCTAGAGGGGGTACGGACAGACTACAATCAGCCCCAGCATTTT. It yields the protein CASFLEGVRTDYNQPQHF.

The J gene is TRBJ1-2, the V gene TRBV9, with D possibly being TRBD1 (6 bases). V shed 3 bases and J shed 7 bases, with 16 bases lying between them. CDR1 is SGDLS and CDR2 is YYNGEE in the germline V gene. The CDR3 contains 14 residues. The CDR3 nucleotides are TGTGCCAGCAGCGGCCTAACAGGGCCGGGTGGCTACACCTTC. Protein product: CASSGLTGPGGYTF.

The CDR3 loop reads CASSGHRGTNYGYTF. In nucleotides, the CDR3 is TGTGCCAGCAGCGGCCACCGAGGAACTAACTATGGCTACACCTTC. V usage is TRBV5-8 and J usage is TRBJ1-2; D is unresolved. Germline V gene data show CDR1 as SGHTS and CDR2 as YDEGEE. The V end was cut by 4 bases, the J end by 0 bases, with 13 bases between. This CDR3 has 15 residues. Complete variable domain (other parts from reference TRBV5-8 and TRBJ1-2): EAGVTQSPTHLIKTRGQQATLRCSPISGHTSVYWYQQALGLGLQFLLWYDEGEERNRGNFPPRFSGRQFPNYSSELNVNALELEDSALYLCASSGHRGTNYGYTFGSGTRLTVV.

The chain uses TRBV6-2 or TRBV6-3 and TRBJ1-1; tentative D call: TRBD1 (6 bases). CDR1 is MNHEY, CDR2 SVGEGT, per germline. V was pared by 5 bases and J by 0 bases, with 13 bases between. The length of the CDR3 is 15 residues. In DNA form, the CDR3 reads TGTGCCAGCAGTATAATGGGGGCTCTGAACACTGAAGCTTTCTTT. Translation: CASSIMGALNTEAFF.

The rearrangement links TRBV10-2 to TRBJ2-1, with D perhaps matching TRBD2 (5 bases). The CDR3 runs to 13 residues. V gave up 8 bases and J gave up 5 bases, with 13 bases separating them. CDR1 and CDR2 (germline): WSHSY, SAAADI. The CDR3 bases are TGCGCCAGCGGATTTAGCGTTAACAATGAGCAGTTCTTC. Translating gives CASGFSVNNEQFF.

The gene calls are TRBV7-2 and TRBJ1-1; 8 positions agree with TRBD1. This CDR3 contains 18 residues. Germline loops: CDR1 SGHTA, CDR2 FQGNSA. Trimming at V came to 5 bases and at J to 0 bases, leaving 14 bases not matched to a gene. The CDR3 DNA sequence: TGTGCCAGCAGCCCAACCCGACAGGGGCTATTCATGAACACTGAAGCTTTCTTT. Translating it yields CASSPTRQGLFMNTEAFF.

The V call is TRBV5-1, the J call TRBJ2-1; D is perhaps TRBD2 (6 bases). This CDR3 has 12 amino acids. V lost 4 bases and J lost 12, with 14 bases in between. Germline V gene sequence: CDR1 SGHRS, CDR2 YFSETQ. The CDR3 reads CASSRERAPQFF. The CDR3 coding sequence is TGCGCCAGCAGCCGTGAGCGGGCCCCGCAGTTCTTC.

The J gene is TRBJ2-7, the V gene TRBV7-9, with 8 bases that match TRBD1. Per the germline V gene, CDR1 is SEHNR and CDR2 is FQNEAQ (reference sequence). This CDR3 has 15 amino acids. The V gene end was trimmed by 2 bases and the J gene end by 5 bases; junction bases not matched to a gene: 8. The CDR3 DNA is TGTGCCAGCAGCTTATCAGGGGGCCTCATGGACGAGCAGTACTTC. Residues: CASSLSGGLMDEQYF.

In this sample, this clone turned up once. The CDR3 DNA reads as TGTGCCAGCAGCGCCAGGGGGCGCCCCACAGATACGCAGTATTTT. Protein product: CASSARGRPTDTQYF. The chain employs TRBV27 and TRBJ2-3; the match to TRBD1 covers 8 bases. The CDR3 runs 15 residues. J gave up 2 bases and V 6 bases, and 7 bases lay outside the gene matches. Germline-derived CDR1 and CDR2 are MNHEY and SMNVEV (reference sequence).

This chain uses TRBV28 with TRBJ1-1; TRBD1 aligns across 8 bases. Germline values: CDR1 MDHEN, CDR2 SYDVKM. This CDR3 has 17 residues. V lost 3 bases and J lost 1; bases outside the gene matches: 10. CDR3 in DNA: TGTGCCAGCAGTTTTGGGGGTTCGACAGGGGCGAACACTGAAGCTTTCTTT. This codes for CASSFGGSTGANTEAFF.

This clone was observed a few times. The chain uses TRBV5-5 and TRBJ2-2; D remains ambiguous. This CDR3 spans 15 amino acids. Germline assignment: CDR1 SGHKS and CDR2 YYEKEE (reference sequence). Trimming took off 1 base at V and 1 base at J, with 8 bases between the two ends. CDR3 sequence (DNA): TGTGCCAGCAGCTTGCGCTCGGGGAACACCGGGGAGCTGTTTTTT. Translation gives CASSLRSGNTGELFF.

This clone was detected only once. The V gene is TRBV7-6, the J gene TRBJ1-2; D call uncertain. The V end lost 0 bases, the J end lost 2 bases, and 10 bases lay between the germline ends. Germline CDR1 reads SGHVS; CDR2 reads FNYEAQ. This CDR3 has 15 amino acids. The CDR3 region is CASSLALGRNYGYTF. For the CDR3, the DNA is TGTGCCAGCAGCTTAGCGTTGGGGAGGAACTATGGCTACACCTTC.